Listed below are T cell receptor beta chains from one sample, sequenced in a study of OX40 agonist ivuxolimab in advanced cancers. Using immunoSEQ multiplex PCR, the repertoire was profiled, and TCRdb retains in-frame clones only, with some absent. The sample has fewer than 95,000 clones; around 84% are singletons. This material consisted of CD4+ or CD8+ T cells sorted from blood, taken in a trial of the OX40 agonist ivuxolimab. These receptors originate from an adult with an advanced solid tumor such as melanoma, head and neck, liver or kidney cancer. The CDR3 runs from the conserved cysteine through the conserved F or W. Each record gives: CDR3 DNA, CDR3 protein, J gene, V gene, clone size, D gene. The D gene is left open where the match is weak. Only part of the rows carry a size: once, few, many, or a class if the clone is expanded.

TGTGCCAGCAGACAGGGCCTCAATCAGCCCCAGCATTTT,CASRQGLNQPQHF,TRBJ1-5,TRBV2,NA,NA
TGTGCCAGCAGCGGGACGGAGGACTACTACAATGAGCAGTTCTTC,CASSGTEDYYNEQFF,TRBJ2-1,TRBV4-2,NA,NA
TGTGCCAGCAGTTGGACAGACTCCTACGAGCAGTACTTC,CASSWTDSYEQYF,TRBJ2-7,TRBV6-5,NA,NA
TGTGCCAGCAGTAGGGGCACCCCTGAAGCTTTCTTT,CASSRGTPEAFF,TRBJ1-1,TRBV28,NA,NA
TGTGCCAGCAGCTTAGTGGCAGCCTTAAATTCACCCCTCCACTTT,CASSLVAALNSPLHF,TRBJ1-6,TRBV7-9,NA,NA
TGTGCCAGTAGTATCCCAGGAGTAGTTGGCTATGGCTACACCTTC,CASSIPGVVGYGYTF,TRBJ1-2,TRBV19,once,NA
TGTGCCACCAGCAGAGTGGGCCCCTCCACGGACGGAGCCTTAAACTATGGCTACACCTTC,CATSRVGPSTDGALNYGYTF,TRBJ1-2,TRBV15,once,NA
TGTGCCAGCAGCTTAGGGAGCGGCCCCTACGAGCAGTACTTC,CASSLGSGPYEQYF,TRBJ2-7,TRBV7-2,NA,NA
TGTGCCAGCAGCCCCAGGGGGGGGGCCAACGTCCTGACTTTC,CASSPRGGANVLTF,TRBJ2-6,TRBV11-3,NA,TRBD1
TGTGCCAGCAGCCAAGTTTTAGCAGGGGTGGGAGATACGCAGTATTTT,CASSQVLAGVGDTQYF,TRBJ2-3,TRBV4-2,NA,NA
TGTGCCAGCTCACCCGATCAGGTCCGCACTGAAGCTTTCTTT,CASSPDQVRTEAFF,TRBJ1-1,TRBV18,NA,NA
TGTGCCACCAGCAGAAACAGGGGAAGCAATCAGCCCCAGCATTTT,CATSRNRGSNQPQHF,TRBJ1-5,TRBV15,once,TRBD1
TGTGCCAGCAGCTTAAGTGGAGAGCGGTCGAACCTTTTTTACGAGCAGTACTTC,CASSLSGERSNLFYEQYF,TRBJ2-7,TRBV7-8,NA,NA
TGTGCCAGCAGTTCGGGACTGTTAAGCTGGCCCCAGCATTTT,CASSSGLLSWPQHF,TRBJ1-5,TRBV6-5,few,NA
TGTGCCAGCACTTCTGGCGAGAGAAACACCGGGGAGCTGTTTTTT,CASTSGERNTGELFF,TRBJ2-2,TRBV2,NA,NA
TGTGCCTGGAGTGTAACAGGGCCAGATACGCAGTATTTT,CAWSVTGPDTQYF,TRBJ2-3,TRBV30,NA,NA
TGCGCCAGCAGCTTGGTTCAGGGGAGTCCTGACTACACCTTC,CASSLVQGSPDYTF,TRBJ1-2,TRBV5-1,NA,NA
TGTGCCAGCAGTCTACTGACAGGGCTCAGGCAGCCCCAGCATTTT,CASSLLTGLRQPQHF,TRBJ1-5,TRBV28,NA,TRBD1
TGCGCCAGCAGCCAAGCAGGAATAAATTCACCCCTCCACTTT,CASSQAGINSPLHF,TRBJ1-6,TRBV4-3,NA,NA
TGTGCCAGCTCACCATCGTCGGAGACCCAGTACTTC,CASSPSSETQYF,TRBJ2-5,TRBV18,few,NA
TGTGCCAGTAGTGCGCAAGCCCGCGCGAACACCGGGGAGCTGTTTTTT,CASSAQARANTGELFF,TRBJ2-2,TRBV19,NA,NA
TGTGCCAGCAGTCTGGGACAGAGATATAGCAATCAGCCCCAGCATTTT,CASSLGQRYSNQPQHF,TRBJ1-5,TRBV28,few,TRBD1
TGTGCCAGCAGTTTATCCAGCCCATTGGTAGTGTACGAGCAGTACTTC,CASSLSSPLVVYEQYF,TRBJ2-7,TRBV27,NA,NA
TGTGCCAGTGGGCTGCTCCAAGAGACCCAGTACTTC,CASGLLQETQYF,TRBJ2-5,TRBV6-5,NA,NA
TGTGCCAGCAGGAATCTAGCGGGAGGAGACGTTGAGCAGTTCTTC,CASRNLAGGDVEQFF,TRBJ2-1,TRBV6-5,NA,TRBD2
TGCGCCAGCAGCCGGACAGGGGAAAACACAGATACGCAGTATTTT,CASSRTGENTDTQYF,TRBJ2-3,TRBV10-2,NA,TRBD1
TGCGCCAGCAGAATCAGTGGCTACGAGCAGTACTTC,CASRISGYEQYF,TRBJ2-7,TRBV4-3,NA,NA
TGTGCCAGCAGTGAATGGAGTAGCGGGAGTTCTACGCAGTATTTT,CASSEWSSGSSTQYF,TRBJ2-3,TRBV2,NA,TRBD2
TGCGCCAGCAGCTTATCCGGGACTAGCGGAATCTACGAGCAGTACTTC,CASSLSGTSGIYEQYF,TRBJ2-7,TRBV5-1,NA,TRBD2
TGTGCCAGCAGCAACGGGCAGGGCCGGGAGACCCAGTACTTC,CASSNGQGRETQYF,TRBJ2-5,TRBV6-5,NA,NA
TGTGCCAGCAGCGCAGGGGGGGCAGATACGCAGTATTTT,CASSAGGADTQYF,TRBJ2-3,TRBV7-6,NA,NA
TGTGCCAGCAGCCCGGTTGGGGGGGCAGATACGCAGTATTTT,CASSPVGGADTQYF,TRBJ2-3,TRBV5-6,NA,TRBD2
TGTGCCACCCCGTTTAGCGGGAGGGAGGCCGCCGGGGAGCTGTTTTTT,CATPFSGREAAGELFF,TRBJ2-2,TRBV2,NA,TRBD2
TGTGCCAGCAGCTATCCAGCTCAAGAGACCCAGTACTTC,CASSYPAQETQYF,TRBJ2-5,TRBV7-9,NA,NA
TGTGCCAGCAGCGTAGTCCCTGATGGCTACTCCGGCTACACCTTC,CASSVVPDGYSGYTF,TRBJ1-2,TRBV9,NA,NA
TGTGCCAGCAGCTTGGGACAGGGGGCCAACGAGCAGTACTTC,CASSLGQGANEQYF,TRBJ2-7,TRBV5-5,NA,TRBD1
TGTGCCAGCAGCCCCGGACACAGGGTTAAAACCGGGGAGCTGTTTTTT,CASSPGHRVKTGELFF,TRBJ2-2,TRBV11-3,NA,NA
TGTGCCAGTAGTATGGTAGCGGGGGTCTACAATGAGCAGTTCTTC,CASSMVAGVYNEQFF,TRBJ2-1,TRBV19,NA,TRBD2
TGTGCCAGCAGCCCAACAGCTCAGGGGACCCAGTACTTC,CASSPTAQGTQYF,TRBJ2-5,TRBV6-5,NA,NA
TGTGCCAGCTCACCCCGGCCAACCCTGGAAGATACGCAGTATTTT,CASSPRPTLEDTQYF,TRBJ2-3,TRBV18,NA,NA
TGTGCCAGCAGCTCCCGCTCCGGGACTCCTAGCTACGAGCAGTACTTC,CASSSRSGTPSYEQYF,TRBJ2-7,TRBV28,NA,NA
TGTGCCAGCAGCTTGGGGGGGTTCTCACCCCTCCACTTT,CASSLGGFSPLHF,TRBJ1-6,TRBV5-4,NA,NA
TGTGCCAGCAGTCTCCGGATCTCCTCCTACAATGAGCAGTTCTTC,CASSLRISSYNEQFF,TRBJ2-1,TRBV28,few,NA
TGTGCCAGCACCCGGGGCGGGTTGTCAATTACCGGGGAGCTGTTTTTT,CASTRGGLSITGELFF,TRBJ2-2,TRBV28,NA,NA
TGTGCCAGCAATTTAGCGGGAGAGGGAGAGACCCAGTACTTC,CASNLAGEGETQYF,TRBJ2-5,TRBV9,NA,TRBD2
TGTGCCAGCAGTTACTACGGGCCTAGCGACTACTCCTACGAGCAGTACTTC,CASSYYGPSDYSYEQYF,TRBJ2-7,TRBV27,NA,NA
TGTGCCAGCAGCCTTTCTAGGACTAGCGGGAGATCCTCCTACAATGAGCAGTTCTTC,CASSLSRTSGRSSYNEQFF,TRBJ2-1,TRBV7-9,NA,TRBD2